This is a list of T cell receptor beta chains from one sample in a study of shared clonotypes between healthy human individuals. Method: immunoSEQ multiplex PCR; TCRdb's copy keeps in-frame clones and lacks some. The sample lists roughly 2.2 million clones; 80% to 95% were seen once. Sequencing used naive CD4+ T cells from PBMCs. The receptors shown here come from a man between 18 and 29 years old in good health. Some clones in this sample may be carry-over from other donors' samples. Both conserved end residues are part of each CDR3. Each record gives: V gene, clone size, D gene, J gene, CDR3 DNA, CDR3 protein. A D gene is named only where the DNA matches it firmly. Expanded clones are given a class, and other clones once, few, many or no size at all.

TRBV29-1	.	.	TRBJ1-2	TGCAGCGTTGAAGAAACTAACTATGGCTACACCTTC	CSVEETNYGYTF
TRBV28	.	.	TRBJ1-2	TGTGCCAGCAGTTTATCGAGGCAGGGGTTCTATGGCTACACCTTC	CASSLSRQGFYGYTF
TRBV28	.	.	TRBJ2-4	TGTGCCAGCAGTTTAGGGGCGGGACGGTCCAAAAACATTCAGTACTTC	CASSLGAGRSKNIQYF
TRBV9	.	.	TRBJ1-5	TGTGCCAGCAGCCGCGACAATCAGCCCCAGCATTTT	CASSRDNQPQHF
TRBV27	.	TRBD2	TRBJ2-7	TGTGCCAGCAGTTTTACTAGCGGGAGGGCCGGATACGAGCAGTACTTC	CASSFTSGRAGYEQYF
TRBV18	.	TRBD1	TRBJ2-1	TGTGCCAGCTCACCAAGGGGACAGTCTCTGTTCTTC	CASSPRGQSLFF
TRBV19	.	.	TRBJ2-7	TGTGCCAGTAATATGGGTGGGACCTACGAGCAGTACTTC	CASNMGGTYEQYF
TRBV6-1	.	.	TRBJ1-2	TGTGCCAGCAGTGAACGGTGGAGTTTTCTGGAGCGCTACACCTTC	CASSERWSFLERYTF
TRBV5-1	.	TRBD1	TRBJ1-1	TGCGCCAGCAGCGGGAACAGGGGCGAGACTGAAGCTTTCTTT	CASSGNRGETEAFF
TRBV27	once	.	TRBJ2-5	TGTGCCAGCAGCGGACCCGGGAGAGAGACCCAGTACTTC	CASSGPGRETQYF
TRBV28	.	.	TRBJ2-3	TGTGCCAGCATATCGACCACCGGAGATACGCAGTATTTT	CASISTTGDTQYF
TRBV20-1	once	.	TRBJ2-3	TGCAGTGCTGTTGCGGATACGCAGTATTTT	CSAVADTQYF
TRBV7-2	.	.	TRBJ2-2	TGTGCCAGCAGCTTAGGTTTCACCGGGGAGCTGTTTTTT	CASSLGFTGELFF
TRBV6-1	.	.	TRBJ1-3	TGTGCCAGCAGTGAAGGGACAGTCTCTGGAAACACCATATATTTT	CASSEGTVSGNTIYF
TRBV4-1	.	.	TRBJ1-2	TGCGCCAGCAGCCCTGCACAGAATTTTAACTATGGCTACACCTTC	CASSPAQNFNYGYTF
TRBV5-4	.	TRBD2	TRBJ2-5	TGTGCCAGCAGCTCGGGGCCCCGGGGGGGCACCACAGAGACCCAGTACTTC	CASSSGPRGGTTETQYF
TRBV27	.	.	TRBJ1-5	TGTGCCAGCAGTTTCACAGGGTACCAGCCCCAGCATTTT	CASSFTGYQPQHF
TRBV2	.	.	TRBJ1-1	TGTGCCAGCAACCCGGAGGTGAACACTGAAGCTTTCTTT	CASNPEVNTEAFF
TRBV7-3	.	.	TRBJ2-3	TGTGCCAGCAGCTTAGGGGTAGGGCTGGGAGGAGATACGCAGTATTTT	CASSLGVGLGGDTQYF
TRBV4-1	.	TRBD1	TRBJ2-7	TGCGCCAGCAGCCCTTGGACAGGGGGAGGCTACGAGCAGTACTTC	CASSPWTGGGYEQYF
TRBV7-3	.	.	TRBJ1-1	TGTGCCAGCAGCCCCAATCTTACTGAAGCTTTCTTT	CASSPNLTEAFF
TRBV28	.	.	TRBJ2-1	TGTGCCAGCAACCCCCAGTTGGGTGAGCAGTTCTTC	CASNPQLGEQFF
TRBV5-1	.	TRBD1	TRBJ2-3	TGCGCCAGCAGCTTAACGACAGGGAGCACAGATACGCAGTATTTT	CASSLTTGSTDTQYF
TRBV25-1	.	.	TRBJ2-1	TGTGCCAGCAGTCATAGCGGACCCTCCTACAATGAGCAGTTCTTC	CASSHSGPSYNEQFF
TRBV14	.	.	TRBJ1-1	TGTGCCAGCAGCCAAGATCTGAGAACTGAAGCTTTCTTT	CASSQDLRTEAFF
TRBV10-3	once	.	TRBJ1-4	TGTGCCATCAGTGACCCAATACGTCGTAATGAAAAACTGTTTTTT	CAISDPIRRNEKLFF
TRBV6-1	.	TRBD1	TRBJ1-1	TGTGCCAGCAACCTGGACAGGGGCACTGAAGCTTTCTTT	CASNLDRGTEAFF
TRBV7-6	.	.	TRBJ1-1	TGTGCCAGCAGCTTAACCCGCGGGGGGGCGGGCGCTTTCTTT	CASSLTRGGAGAFF
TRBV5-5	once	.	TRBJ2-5	TGTGCCAGCAGCTTGTATGGTCAAGAGACCCAGTACTTC	CASSLYGQETQYF
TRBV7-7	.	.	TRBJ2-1	TGTGCCAGCAGCGAACCGGAATTGGGAGCCCTGAGGAATGAGCAGTTCTTC	CASSEPELGALRNEQFF
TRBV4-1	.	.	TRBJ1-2	TGCGCCAGCAGCCAAGACAGCGGACAGTATAACTATGGCTACACCTTC	CASSQDSGQYNYGYTF
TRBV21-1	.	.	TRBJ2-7	TGTGCCAGCACCAGGAGAGGCACCGAGCAGTACTTC	CASTRRGTEQYF
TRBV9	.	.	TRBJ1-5	TGTGCCAGCACCACCAGGGGCGCCCAGGTCCCCAATCAGCCCCAGCATTTT	CASTTRGAQVPNQPQHF
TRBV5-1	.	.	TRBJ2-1	TGCGCCAGCAGCTTTATTCCGACGGACAATGAGCAGTTCTTC	CASSFIPTDNEQFF
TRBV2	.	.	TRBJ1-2	TGTGCCAGCAGTGGGGCAGCCAACTATGGCTACACCTTC	CASSGAANYGYTF
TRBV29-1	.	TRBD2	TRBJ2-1	TGCAGCCTTTTCGATTCGGGACTAGGTGTTGGTGAGCAGTTCTTC	CSLFDSGLGVGEQFF
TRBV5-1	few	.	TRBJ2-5	TGCGCCAGCAGCTTGGAAAACCAAGAGACCCAGTACTTC	CASSLENQETQYF
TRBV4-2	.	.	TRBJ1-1	TGTGCCAGCAGCTCAGATGGGGGGGGAGATACTGAAGCTTTCTTT	CASSSDGGGDTEAFF
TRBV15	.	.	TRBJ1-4	TGTGCCACCAGCAGTAAGAGAGCGAAGAATGAAAAACTGTTTTTT	CATSSKRAKNEKLFF
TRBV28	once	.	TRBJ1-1	TGTGCCAGCAGAGAGAGGAGGGCGAACACTGAAGCTTTCTTT	CASRERRANTEAFF
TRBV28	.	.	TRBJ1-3	TGTGCCAGCAGTCCACCCAACCCTGGAAACACCATATATTTT	CASSPPNPGNTIYF
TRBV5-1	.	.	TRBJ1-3	TGCGCCAGCAGCCCGGCGGTGGGCAGGACCTACTCTGGAAACACCATATATTTT	CASSPAVGRTYSGNTIYF
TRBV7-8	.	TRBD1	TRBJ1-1	TGTGCCAGCAGCACCGTCGGGACAGTATTGAACACTGAAGCTTTCTTT	CASSTVGTVLNTEAFF
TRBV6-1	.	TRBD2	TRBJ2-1	TGTGCCAGCAGTGCAGGAGCGGGAGGGCCCAGGGGGAATGAGCAGTTCTTC	CASSAGAGGPRGNEQFF
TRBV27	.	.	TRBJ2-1	TGTGCCAGCAGCGAGGGACCTCTCCGGGGATACAATGAGCAGTTCTTC	CASSEGPLRGYNEQFF
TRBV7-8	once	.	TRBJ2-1	TGTGCCAGCAGCCCTCCCCCTTTCCACACGTTAGTCTTC	CASSPPPFHTLVF